The next 7 T cell receptor beta chains were all read from a single sample in a study of T-cell reconstitution after alpha-beta-depleted transplantation in children. Unique molecular identifiers were incorporated during preparation of the TCRbeta library. TCRdb passed the PCR reads through MiXCR, listing each CDR3 protein once. The table lists approximately 520,000 distinct CDR3 sequences, about an eighth of them singletons, with around 15% in the top ten. This sample comprised PBMCs, mostly from graft donor cells, obtained 180 days after TCRalphabeta/CD19-depleted stem cell transplant. The receptors derive from a female patient between 2 and 10 years old who had a stem cell transplant for aplastic anemia, so the T cells may come from the graft donor.

This clonotype has only a few counts. V and J are TRBV12-3 or TRBV12-4 and TRBJ2-3; no clear D. The CDR3 has 15 residues. Trimming removed 4 bases from V and 4 bases from J, with 15 bases in between. CDR3 sequence (DNA): TGTGCCAGCAGTTCGGCGATTAGCATGCCAGATACGCAGTATTTT. Translated, it gives CASSSAISMPDTQYF.

In its sample, this clonotype was seen a few times. The CDR3 nucleotides read TGTGCCAGCAGGCCGGGACTAGCGGGAGGGGGTGAGCAGTTCTTC. Its translation: CASRPGLAGGGEQFF. V and J are TRBV6-5 and TRBJ2-1, with 16 bases lining up with TRBD2. Losses at the gene ends were 6 bases for V and 9 bases for J; bases not matched to a gene: 5. This CDR3 spans 15 amino acids. CDR1 is MNHEY and CDR2 is SVGAGI in the germline V gene.

In its sample, this clonotype was seen a few times. V usage is TRBV5-1 and J usage is TRBJ2-2; D perhaps matches TRBD1 (5 bases). The V end was cut by 2 bases, the J end by 6 bases, with 14 bases between. The CDR3 is 15 residues long. In germline, CDR1 is SGHRS, CDR2 YFSETQ. This chain's CDR3 is CASSLVPGWPGELFF. The CDR3 region has the DNA TGCGCCAGCAGCTTAGTTCCAGGGTGGCCCGGGGAGCTGTTTTTT.

The chain joins TRBV10-3 to TRBJ1-2; D ambiguous. Between the trimmed V and J ends, which lost 4 bases and 5 bases, there was a span of 20 bases. The CDR3 extends over 16 amino acids. The V gene's germline CDR1 is ENHRY and CDR2 SYGVKD. CDR3 DNA sequence: TGTGCCATCAGTGCCCCCCGGATCCTACCGTTATATGGCTACACCTTC. It yields the protein CAISAPRILPLYGYTF.

The chain has TRBV20-1 and TRBJ2-5, with 8 bases lining up with TRBD1. The CDR3 loop spans 14 amino acids. Per germline, CDR1 DFQATT and CDR2 SNEGSKA (reference sequence). J was trimmed by 4 bases and V by 3 bases; bases with no gene match: 7. CDR3 sequence: CSARGPDRGETQYF. DNA for the CDR3: TGCAGTGCTAGGGGGCCCGACAGGGGAGAGACCCAGTACTTC.

On this clonotype: Compared with germline, one end of the junction differs, possibly owing to a read error. The V call is TRBV7-2, the J call TRBJ2-7; D not resolved. Looked up from germline, CDR1 is SGHTA and CDR2 is FQGNSA. CDR3 length: 11 amino acids. The CDR3 sequence is CASSPLYERYF. DNA for the CDR3: TGTGCCAGCAGCCCACTCTACGAGCGGTACTTC.

This clonotype showed up just a few times. The chain carries TRBV12-5 and TRBJ1-1; D ambiguous. Germline lookup yields CDR1 LGHNT and CDR2 FRNRAP. Trimming shortened V by 6 bases and J by 6 bases, and 11 bases separated the two germline ends. This CDR3 region has 12 residues. Here the CDR3 reads CASGVDEAEAFF. The CDR3 nucleotides are TGTGCTAGTGGGGTCGATGAGGCTGAAGCTTTCTTT. Using reference TRBV12-5 and TRBJ1-1 for the parts outside the CDR3, the full variable domain is DARVTQTPRHKVTEMGQEVTMRCQPILGHNTVFWYRQTMMQGLELLAYFRNRAPLDDSGMPKDRFSAEMPDATLATLKIQPSEPRDSAVYFCASGVDEAEAFFGQGTRLTVV.